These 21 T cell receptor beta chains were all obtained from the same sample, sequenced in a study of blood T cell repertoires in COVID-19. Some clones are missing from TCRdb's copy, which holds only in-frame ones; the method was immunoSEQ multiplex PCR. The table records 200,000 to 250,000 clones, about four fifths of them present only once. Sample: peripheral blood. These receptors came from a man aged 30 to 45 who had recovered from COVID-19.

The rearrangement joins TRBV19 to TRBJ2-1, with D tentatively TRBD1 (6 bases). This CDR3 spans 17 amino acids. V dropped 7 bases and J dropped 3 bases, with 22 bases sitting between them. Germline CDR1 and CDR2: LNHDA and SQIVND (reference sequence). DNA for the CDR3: TGTGCCAGTACCGACGAAGGGGGACGGGGTGGCTACAATGAGCAGTTCTTC. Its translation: CASTDEGGRGGYNEQFF.

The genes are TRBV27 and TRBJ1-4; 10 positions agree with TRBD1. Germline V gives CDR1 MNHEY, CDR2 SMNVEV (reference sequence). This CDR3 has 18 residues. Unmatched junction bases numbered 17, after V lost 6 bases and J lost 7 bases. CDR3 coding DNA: TGTGCCAGCAGCCGCCTATTCGGGACAGGGGACGCGGGTGAAAAACTGTTTTTT. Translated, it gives CASSRLFGTGDAGEKLFF.

CDR3 in amino acids: CASSQVRGMGIYNEQFF. CDR3 nucleotide sequence: TGTGCCAGCAGCCAAGTCCGAGGGATGGGGATCTACAATGAGCAGTTCTTC. The chain is built from TRBV4-2 and TRBJ2-1; D perhaps matches TRBD2 (5 bases). CDR1 is LGHNA, CDR2 YNFKEQ, per germline. The CDR3 consists of 17 residues. The V gene lost 1 base and the J gene lost 3 bases, with 16 bases spanning the gap.

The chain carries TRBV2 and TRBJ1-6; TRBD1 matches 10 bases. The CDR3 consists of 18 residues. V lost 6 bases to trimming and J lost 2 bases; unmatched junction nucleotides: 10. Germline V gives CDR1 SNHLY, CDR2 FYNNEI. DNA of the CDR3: TGTGCCAGCAGACCCTACGGGACAGGGGATCCCTATAATTCACCCCTCCACTTT. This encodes CASRPYGTGDPYNSPLHF.

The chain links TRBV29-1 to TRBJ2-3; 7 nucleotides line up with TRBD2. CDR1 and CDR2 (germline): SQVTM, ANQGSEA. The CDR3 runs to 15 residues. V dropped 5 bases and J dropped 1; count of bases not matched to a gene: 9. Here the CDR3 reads CSVSGLEYGTDTQYF. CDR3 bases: TGCAGCGTTTCCGGACTAGAATACGGCACAGATACGCAGTATTTT.

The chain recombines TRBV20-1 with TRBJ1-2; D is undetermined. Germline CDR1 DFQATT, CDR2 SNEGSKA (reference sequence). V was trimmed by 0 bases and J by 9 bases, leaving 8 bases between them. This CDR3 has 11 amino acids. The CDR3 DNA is TGCAGTGCTAGAGATACCAAGCGCTACACCTTC. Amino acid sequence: CSARDTKRYTF.

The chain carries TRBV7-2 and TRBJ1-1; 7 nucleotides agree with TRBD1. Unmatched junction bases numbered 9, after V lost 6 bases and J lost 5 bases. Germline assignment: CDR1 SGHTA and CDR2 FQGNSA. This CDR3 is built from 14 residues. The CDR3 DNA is TGTGCCAGCAGACTCACCATACAGGGGACTGAAGCTTTCTTT. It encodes CASRLTIQGTEAFF.

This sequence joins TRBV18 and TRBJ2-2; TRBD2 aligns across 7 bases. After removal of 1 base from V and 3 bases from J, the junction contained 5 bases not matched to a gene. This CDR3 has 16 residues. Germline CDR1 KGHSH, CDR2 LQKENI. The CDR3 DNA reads TGTGCCAGCTCACCACAACCTAGCGGATACACCGGGGAGCTGTTTTTT. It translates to CASSPQPSGYTGELFF. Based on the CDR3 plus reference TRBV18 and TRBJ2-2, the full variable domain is NAGVMQNPRHLVRRRGQEARLRCSPMKGHSHVYWYRQLPEEGLKFMVYLQKENIIDESGMPKERFSAEFPKEGPSILRIQQVVRGDSAAYFCASSPQPSGYTGELFFGEGSRLTVL.

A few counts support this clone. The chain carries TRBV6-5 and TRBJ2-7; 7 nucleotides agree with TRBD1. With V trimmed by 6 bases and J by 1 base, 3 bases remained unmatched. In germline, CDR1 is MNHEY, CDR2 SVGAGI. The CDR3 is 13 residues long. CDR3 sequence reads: CASRDRSSYEQYV. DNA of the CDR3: TGTGCCAGCAGGGACAGGTCTTCCTACGAGCAGTACGTC.

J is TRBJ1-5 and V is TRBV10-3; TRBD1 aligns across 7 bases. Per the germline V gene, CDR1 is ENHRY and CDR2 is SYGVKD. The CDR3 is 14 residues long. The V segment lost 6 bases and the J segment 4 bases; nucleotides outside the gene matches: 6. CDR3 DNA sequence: TGTGCCATCAGCGCGGGACAGTATAATCAGCCCCAGCATTTT. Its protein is CAISAGQYNQPQHF.

The CDR3 region has the DNA TGTGCCATCAGCGGCACTAGTGGCTACACCTTC. This translates into CAISGTSGYTF. The chain recombines TRBV10-3 with TRBJ1-2; D not resolved. Trimming removed 6 bases from V and 7 bases from J, with 9 bases in between. Germline CDR1 ENHRY, CDR2 SYGVKD. CDR3 size: 11 residues.

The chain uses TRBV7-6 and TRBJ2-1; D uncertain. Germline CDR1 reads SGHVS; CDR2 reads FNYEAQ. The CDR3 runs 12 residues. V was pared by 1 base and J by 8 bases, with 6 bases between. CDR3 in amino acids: CASSLVSDEQFF. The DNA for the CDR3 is TGTGCCAGCAGCTTAGTTTCGGATGAGCAGTTCTTC.

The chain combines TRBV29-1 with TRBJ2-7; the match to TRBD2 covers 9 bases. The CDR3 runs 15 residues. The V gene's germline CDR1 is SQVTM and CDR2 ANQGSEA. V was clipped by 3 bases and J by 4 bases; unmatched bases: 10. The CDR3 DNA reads TGCAGCGTTGACTTGGCGGGGGGGCCTTGTTACGAGCAGTACGTC. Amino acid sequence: CSVDLAGGPCYEQYV.

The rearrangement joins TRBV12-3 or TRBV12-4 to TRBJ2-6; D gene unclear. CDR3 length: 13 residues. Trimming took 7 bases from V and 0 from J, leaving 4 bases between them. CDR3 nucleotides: TGTGCCAGCATTAGCTCTGGGGCCAACGTCCTGACTTTC. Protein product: CASISSGANVLTF.

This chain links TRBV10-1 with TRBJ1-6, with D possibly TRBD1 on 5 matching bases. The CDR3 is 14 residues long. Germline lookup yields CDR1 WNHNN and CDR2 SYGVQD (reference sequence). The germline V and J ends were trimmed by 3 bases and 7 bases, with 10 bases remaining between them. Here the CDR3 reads CASSDGGFNSPLHF. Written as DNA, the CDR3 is TGCGCCAGCAGTGACGGGGGTTTCAATTCACCCCTCCACTTT.

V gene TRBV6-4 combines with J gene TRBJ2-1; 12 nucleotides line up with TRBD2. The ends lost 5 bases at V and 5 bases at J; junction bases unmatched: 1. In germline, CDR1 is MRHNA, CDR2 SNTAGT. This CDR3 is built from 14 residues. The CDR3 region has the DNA TGTGCCAGCAGTCTAGCGGGGGGGAACAATGAGCAGTTCTTC. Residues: CASSLAGGNNEQFF.

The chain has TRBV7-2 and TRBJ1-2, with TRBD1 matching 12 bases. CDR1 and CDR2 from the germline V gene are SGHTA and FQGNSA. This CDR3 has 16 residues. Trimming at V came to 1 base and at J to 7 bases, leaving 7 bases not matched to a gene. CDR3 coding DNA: TGTGCCAGCAGCTTAGGGTTGGGACAGGGGGCGCCTGGCTACACCTTC. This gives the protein CASSLGLGQGAPGYTF.

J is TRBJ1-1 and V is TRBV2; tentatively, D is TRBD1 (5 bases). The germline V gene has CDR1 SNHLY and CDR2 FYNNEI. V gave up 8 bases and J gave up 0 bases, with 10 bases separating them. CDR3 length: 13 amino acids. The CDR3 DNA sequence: TGTGCCAGCCTACAGGAGTTGAACACTGAAGCTTTCTTT. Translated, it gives CASLQELNTEAFF. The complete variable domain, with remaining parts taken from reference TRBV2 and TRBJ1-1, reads EPEVTQTPSHQVTQMGQEVILRCVPISNHLYFYWYRQILGQKVEFLVSFYNNEISEKSEIFDDQFSVERPDGSNFTLKIRSTKLEDSAMYFCASLQELNTEAFFGQGTRLTVV.

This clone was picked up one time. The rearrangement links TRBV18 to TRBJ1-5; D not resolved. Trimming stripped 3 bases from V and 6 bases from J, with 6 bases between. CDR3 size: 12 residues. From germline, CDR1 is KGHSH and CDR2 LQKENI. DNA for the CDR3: TGTGCCAGCTCACCGGGCAGTCAGCCCCAGCATTTT. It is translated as CASSPGSQPQHF. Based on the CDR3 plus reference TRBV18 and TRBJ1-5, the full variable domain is NAGVMQNPRHLVRRRGQEARLRCSPMKGHSHVYWYRQLPEEGLKFMVYLQKENIIDESGMPKERFSAEFPKEGPSILRIQQVVRGDSAAYFCASSPGSQPQHFGDGTRLSIL.

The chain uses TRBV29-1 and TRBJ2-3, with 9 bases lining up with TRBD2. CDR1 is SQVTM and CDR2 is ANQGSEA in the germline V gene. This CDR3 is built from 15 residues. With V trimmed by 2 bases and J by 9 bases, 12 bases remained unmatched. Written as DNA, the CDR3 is TGCAGCGTTGAACCTTCGCGGGGGGGGAAGGGCACGCAGTATTTT. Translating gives CSVEPSRGGKGTQYF.

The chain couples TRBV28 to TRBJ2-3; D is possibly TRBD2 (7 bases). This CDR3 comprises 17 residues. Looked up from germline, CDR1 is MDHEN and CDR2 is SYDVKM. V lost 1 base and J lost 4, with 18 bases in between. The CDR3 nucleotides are TGTGCCAGCAGTTTATTTGTCGGGGGGCTCATCCCAGATACGCAGTATTTT. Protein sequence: CASSLFVGGLIPDTQYF.